This TCR beta chain was sequenced for a study of lung T cells in sarcoidosis with Löfgren's syndrome. Study-level information: Repertoire analyses centered on Löfgren's syndrome patients. Study-wide results and limits: Shared TRAV12-1 and TRBV2 CDR3 motifs were reported across several patients.

This clonotype has a count of ten or more. What it binds is not known. The germline gives CDR1 SGHTA, CDR2 FQGNSA. Germline trimming cut 2 bases from V and 5 bases from J; bases unmatched to any gene: 3. CDR3 length: 14 amino acids. From the reads, TCRdb called clonotypes with MiXCR, one entry per CDR3 protein. There are 9,300 or so distinct CDR3 sequences in the sample; about 20% occur only once, and roughly 7% lies in the top ten. The sample consisted of CD4+ T cells from bronchoalveolar lavage. The receptor was derived from a human donor with sarcoidosis (Löfgren's syndrome or another form), or a control subject (not recorded which). The V gene is TRBV7-2, the J gene TRBJ1-2, with TRBD1 identical over 9 bases. DNA of the CDR3: TGTGCCAGCAGCTTATTCGACAGGGGGTATGGCTACACCTTC. This encodes CASSLFDRGYGYTF.